Reported below is one TCR beta chain. The antigen is undetermined. The data derive from a study of response to subunit inactivated influenza vaccine. Whole-study findings and limits: Authors suggested few new T cells are recruited by each seasonal influenza vaccination.

V lost 4 bases and J lost 3, with 13 bases in between. The CDR3 is 14 amino acids. TCRdb re-called the RT-PCR reads through MiXCR, storing one row per CDR3 protein. In the table there are a few hundred thousand distinct CDR3 sequences, less than 7.5% of which are singletons. Specimen: PBMCs from blood, collected less than 30 months after vaccination. This TCR was sampled from a man between 45 and 75 years old who received an inactivated influenza vaccine. The genes are TRBV23-1 and TRBJ2-7; D not resolved. TRBV23-1 is an open reading frame, and its role is uncertain. CDR3 sequence: CASSLRGLDYEQYF. The CDR3 region has the DNA TGCGCCAGCAGTCTCCGAGGCTTAGACTACGAGCAGTACTTC.